Following are 3 T cell receptor beta chains from one sample sequenced in a study of cytomegalovirus exposure and HLA in healthy donors. The PCR had 60 Vbeta and 13 Jbeta primers. Clones were read by immunoSEQ multiplex PCR, and TCRdb kept only the in-frame ones, dropping some. The sample yields 98,000 or so clones, about 9.4% seen once. The material sequenced was PBMCs. Source of these receptors: a man aged 40-49 years in good health and CMV-seropositive.

This chain connects TRBV2 to TRBJ2-1, with a possible D match to TRBD1 (7 bases). The CDR3 has 15 residues. Trimming removed 5 bases at V and 13 bases at J, with 24 bases between. The germline V gene has CDR1 SNHLY and CDR2 FYNNEI. The CDR3: CASSRQGGEGETQFF. CDR3 nucleotides: TGTGCCAGCAGTCGTCAGGGGGGCGAGGGTGAGACCCAGTTCTTC.

This clone was seen at least ten times. The CDR3 coding sequence is TGTGCCAGCAGTAAACGACCGGGACAGGGTGATGAAAAACTGTTTTTT. Amino acids: CASSKRPGQGDEKLFF. J is TRBJ1-4 and V is TRBV6-6; the match to TRBD1 covers 9 bases. Germline values: CDR1 MNHNY, CDR2 SVGAGI (reference sequence). The CDR3 is made up of 16 amino acids. The J segment lost 6 bases and the V segment lost 5 bases, leaving 10 bases of the junction unmatched.

This clone has more than one count but fewer than ten. This chain links TRBV7-9 with TRBJ2-1, with a tentative D call TRBD2 (6 bases). Trimming shortened V by 0 bases and J by 5 bases, and 14 bases separated the two germline ends. The CDR3 has 16 amino acids. Germline V gene sequence: CDR1 SEHNR, CDR2 FQNEAQ (reference sequence). As DNA, the CDR3 is TGTGCCAGCAGCTTAGCGTTTAGCGGATCTAACAATGAGCAGTTCTTC. Protein sequence: CASSLAFSGSNNEQFF.